A single sample is the source of the 10 T cell receptor beta chains below, sequenced in a study of blood T cell repertoires in COVID-19. Only in-frame clones appear in the TCRdb table, and some are missing; sequencing was by immunoSEQ multiplex PCR. The table includes 50,000 or so clones, about 92% detected once. Material: peripheral blood. The origin of the receptors is a human donor in a cohort sampled during active COVID-19.

In its sample, this clone was seen once. The chain is built from TRBV9 and TRBJ1-1; the D gene is possibly TRBD1 (6 bases). CDR1 SGDLS and CDR2 YYNGEE come from the germline V gene. The CDR3 is 13 amino acids. Trimming took 4 bases from V and 3 from J, leaving 10 bases between them. The CDR3 DNA reads TGTGCCAGCAGCACAGGGCGTTACACTGAAGCTTTCTTT. This gives the protein CASSTGRYTEAFF.

The chain carries TRBV5-1 and TRBJ2-7; 11 nucleotides align to TRBD1. Trimming removed 0 bases from V and 5 bases from J; junction bases left unmatched: 1. This CDR3 is built from 14 residues. Germline V gives CDR1 SGHRS, CDR2 YFSETQ. The CDR3 region has the DNA TGCGCCAGCAGCTTGGGGGGACAGGGGGACGAGCAGTACTTC. Protein product: CASSLGGQGDEQYF.

In nucleotides, the CDR3 is TGTGCCAGCAGCTTTCGCCCACTCCCGGGGGACTATGGCTACACCTTC. It translates to CASSFRPLPGDYGYTF. This chain uses TRBV7-9 with TRBJ1-2; the D gene is possibly TRBD1 (5 bases). CDR3 size: 16 residues. Germline loops: CDR1 SEHNR, CDR2 FQNEAQ (reference sequence). The V and J ends lost 3 bases and 3 bases respectively, with 17 bases between them. The complete variable domain, with remaining parts taken from reference TRBV7-9 and TRBJ1-2, reads DTGVSQNPRHKITKRGQNVTFRCDPISEHNRLYWYRQTLGQGPEFLTYFQNEAQLEKSRLLSDRFSAERPKGSFSTLEIQRTEQGDSAMYLCASSFRPLPGDYGYTFGSGTRLTVV.

The table lists this clone with a few counts. The chain couples TRBV10-1 to TRBJ2-7, with no clear D. Germline V gives CDR1 WNHNN, CDR2 SYGVQD (reference sequence). CDR3 size: 17 residues. Trimming took off 3 bases at V and 1 base at J, with 19 bases between the two ends. Here the CDR3 reads CASSDYRPNYVSYEQYV. The CDR3 nucleotides read TGCGCCAGCAGTGATTATCGTCCTAACTACGTATCCTACGAGCAGTACGTC.

The CDR3 loop is CAWSPGTPEQYF. The CDR3 bases are TGTGCCTGGAGTCCCGGGACACCCGAGCAGTACTTC. V is TRBV30 and J is TRBJ2-7, with D tentatively TRBD1 (6 bases). With 2 bases removed from V and 6 bases from J, the gap between germline ends came to 11 bases. Germline CDR1 and CDR2: GTSNPN and SVGIG (reference sequence). This CDR3 contains 12 residues.

The chain is built from TRBV21-1 and TRBJ1-1. TRBV21-1 is classified as a pseudogene. The CDR3 is 12 residues long. CDR3 DNA: TGTGCCAGTCGGGGCGGGGACACTGAAGCTTTCTTT. Encoded protein: CASRGGDTEAFF.

This chain connects TRBV11-2 to TRBJ2-1; 12 bases align to TRBD2. Germline V gene lookup returns CDR1 SGHAT and CDR2 FQNNGV. J gave up 6 bases and V 5 bases, and 11 bases lay outside the gene matches. This CDR3 contains 17 residues. Here the CDR3 reads CASSPTGLAGGGNEQFF. The CDR3 nucleotides are TGTGCCAGCAGCCCAACGGGACTAGCGGGCGGAGGCAATGAGCAGTTCTTC.

The rearrangement uses TRBV28 and TRBJ1-1, with D maybe TRBD1 (6 bases). This CDR3 is built from 13 residues. Germline V gene sequence: CDR1 MDHEN, CDR2 SYDVKM. V was trimmed by 3 bases and J by 6 bases, leaving 11 bases between them. As DNA, the CDR3 is TGTGCCAGCAGTTTGAGGGGGGGCCCTGAAGCTTTCTTT. As protein: CASSLRGGPEAFF.

The chain recombines TRBV6-5 with TRBJ1-2, with unresolved D. Trimming shortened V by 0 bases and J by 2 bases, and 10 bases separated the two germline ends. This CDR3 comprises 15 residues. Germline V gene sequence: CDR1 MNHEY, CDR2 SVGAGI. CDR3: CASSYSGGLNYGYTF. The CDR3 DNA reads as TGTGCCAGCAGTTACTCTGGCGGATTAAACTATGGCTACACCTTC.

The rearrangement uses TRBV10-3 and TRBJ2-3; a possible D gene is TRBD2 (7 bases). V shed 10 bases and J shed 3 bases, with 20 bases lying between them. Germline CDR1 is ENHRY and CDR2 is SYGVKD. CDR3 length equals 15 residues. This CDR3 reads CATAGAETKTDTQYF. Written as DNA, the CDR3 is TGTGCCACGGCGGGGGCGGAAACTAAAACAGATACGCAGTATTTT.